The next 12 T cell receptor beta chains were all read from a single sample in a study of vaccination and CD4 T cells after COVID-19. Described treatment: 10-day PBMC culture with coronavirus spike peptide pools or control peptides (ViraFEST assay). The Oncomine TCR Beta short-read assay sequenced DNA from cultured CD4+ T cells. In TCRdb, the PCR reads were re-called with MiXCR into one record per CDR3 protein. Here the sample spans more than 11,000 distinct CDR3 sequences, 52% being singletons. Their antigen targets remain unknown. The sample was CD4+ T cells from blood, cultured in vitro. The source of these receptors is a human donor who had recovered from COVID-19.

The chain uses TRBV28 and TRBJ1-5, with 8 positions matching TRBD1. The CDR3 is made up of 17 amino acids. Germline values: CDR1 MDHEN, CDR2 SYDVKM. V gave up 10 bases and J gave up 0 bases; unmatched junction bases: 14. CDR3 coding DNA: TGTGCCACCCGGAAAGGACAGGGATTTTATAGCAATCAGCCCCAGCATTTT. It is translated as CATRKGQGFYSNQPQHF.

The chain carries TRBV19 and TRBJ1-2; 10 bases align to TRBD1. The V gene's germline CDR1 is LNHDA and CDR2 SQIVND (reference sequence). V lost 5 bases and J lost 4; bases outside the gene matches: 10. CDR3 length: 16 residues. This CDR3 reads CASSFTGTGAVYGYTF. CDR3 nucleotides: TGTGCCAGTAGTTTCACCGGGACAGGGGCTGTCTATGGCTACACCTTC.

The chain employs TRBV28 and TRBJ2-6; no firm D call. The germline V gene encodes CDR1 MDHEN and CDR2 SYDVKM. The CDR3 contains 14 residues. V lost 6 bases to trimming and J lost 3 bases, with 9 bases between them. CDR3 bases: TGTGCCAGCAGCCCTCCACGTGGGGCCAACGTCCTGACTTTC. Translated: CASSPPRGANVLTF.

DNA of the CDR3: TGTGCCAGCAGTTTTTCAGGCTACAATGAGCAGTTCTTC. Amino acid sequence: CASSFSGYNEQFF. The rearrangement uses TRBV28 and TRBJ2-1; no definite D call. V was pared by 3 bases and J by 3 bases, with 6 bases between. Germline V CDR1 and CDR2: MDHEN, SYDVKM. The length of the CDR3 is 13 residues.

This clonotype is medium-sized (0.01 to 0.1%). This sequence joins TRBV12-3 or TRBV12-4 and TRBJ2-1; TRBD2 aligns across 14 bases. CDR3 length equals 15 residues. The ends lost 3 bases at V and 9 bases at J; junction bases unmatched: 4. CDR3 loop: CASSLGLAGVGEQFF. The CDR3 DNA reads as TGTGCCAGCAGTTTGGGACTAGCGGGGGTGGGTGAGCAGTTCTTC.

Only one count was recorded for this clonotype. The chain joins TRBV28 to TRBJ1-5, with 7 bases lining up with TRBD1. The germline CDR1 and CDR2 sequences are MDHEN and SYDVKM. This CDR3 spans 15 amino acids. J gave up 5 bases and V 4 bases, and 8 bases lay outside the gene matches. The CDR3 protein is CASSSYSGGDQPQHF. The CDR3 DNA reads as TGTGCCAGCAGTTCCTACTCAGGGGGAGATCAGCCCCAGCATTTT.

This rearrangement joins TRBV2 to TRBJ2-3; 8 bases match TRBD2. The ends lost 8 bases at V and 0 bases at J; junction bases unmatched: 4. Per germline, CDR1 SNHLY and CDR2 FYNNEI. The CDR3 runs to 14 residues. DNA of the CDR3: TGTGCCAGCCTTCTAGCGGGCAGCACAGATACGCAGTATTTT. The encoded protein is CASLLAGSTDTQYF.

V usage is TRBV20-1 and J usage is TRBJ2-1, with TRBD2 identical over 8 bases. CDR1 DFQATT and CDR2 SNEGSKA come from the germline V gene (reference sequence). Trimming cost V 0 bases and J 0 bases; bases outside gene matches: 7. The CDR3 loop spans 17 amino acids. The CDR3 bases are TGCAGTGCTAGAGACTTTAGCGGGACCAGCTCCTACAATGAGCAGTTCTTC. It encodes CSARDFSGTSSYNEQFF.

This chain connects TRBV15 to TRBJ1-5; D unresolved. V dropped 6 bases and J dropped 4 bases, with 16 bases sitting between them. Germline V gene sequence: CDR1 LNHNV, CDR2 YYDKDF (reference sequence). The CDR3 runs 15 residues. CDR3 sequence: CATRLGSTLNQPQHF. DNA for the CDR3: TGTGCCACCAGACTGGGATCCACACTAAATCAGCCCCAGCATTTT.

The chain couples TRBV6-5 to TRBJ2-2; TRBD1 is a possible D gene (6 bases). The CDR3 consists of 17 residues. V was cut by 2 bases and J by 4 bases, with 17 bases left in between. Germline lookup yields CDR1 MNHEY and CDR2 SVGAGI. The CDR3 loop reads CASSYGPLDRITGELFF. The CDR3, as DNA: TGTGCCAGCAGTTACGGGCCTCTTGACAGGATCACCGGGGAGCTGTTTTTT.

The chain joins TRBV28 to TRBJ2-2; D not resolved. CDR1 is MDHEN and CDR2 is SYDVKM in the germline V gene. This CDR3 has 18 residues. Trimming stripped 3 bases from V and 1 base from J, with 18 bases between. CDR3 protein: CASSFPPGRGRNTGELFF. As DNA, the CDR3 is TGTGCCAGCAGTTTTCCCCCGGGTCGCGGACGGAACACCGGGGAGCTGTTTTTT.

On this clonotype: The junction shows a germline mismatch at one end, possibly a read error. The genes are TRBV28 and TRBJ2-7, with TRBD1 as a possible D gene (6 bases). The CDR3 totals 15 residues. Germline V CDR1 and CDR2: MDHEN, SYDVKM. The CDR3 bases are TGTGCCAGCAGTTCAAATACAGGGAGATCCTCCGAGCAGTACTTC. It encodes CASSSNTGRSSEQYF. Looking up the rest from reference TRBV28 and TRBJ2-7 gives the full variable domain: DVKVTQSSRYLVKRTGEKVFLECVQDMDHENMFWYRQDPGLGLRLIYFSYDVKMKEKGDIPEGYSVSREKKERFSLILESASTNQTSMYLCASSSNTGRSSEQYFGPGTRLTVT.